Presented here are 11 T cell receptor beta chains from one specimen sequenced in a study of blood T cell repertoires in COVID-19. The repertoire was sequenced with immunoSEQ multiplex PCR; TCRdb's copy has only in-frame clones and lacks some. The data show more than 200,000 clones, under 95% seen once. Sequenced input: PBMCs or T cells enriched from blood (not recorded which). These receptors were collected from a woman between 18 and 30 years old who had recovered from COVID-19.

This chain's CDR3 is CASSPRFADTQYF. CDR3 DNA: TGTGCCAGCAGCCCGCGATTTGCAGATACGCAGTATTTT. This rearrangement joins TRBV5-5 to TRBJ2-3, with unresolved D. V was shortened by 4 bases and J by 4 bases, with 10 bases between the two germline ends. The CDR3 has 13 residues. Germline CDR1 reads SGHKS; CDR2 reads YYEKEE (reference sequence).

The chain joins TRBV29-1 to TRBJ1-1; D gene unclear. Germline CDR1 SQVTM, CDR2 ANQGSEA. The V end lost 4 bases, the J end lost 3 bases, and 12 bases lay between the germline ends. This CDR3 is 13 amino acids long. The CDR3, as DNA: TGCAGCGTTGTGGTCCGGTCGGACACTGAAGCTTTCTTT. This sequence encodes CSVVVRSDTEAFF.

J is TRBJ2-3 and V is TRBV7-9, with D possibly TRBD2 on 6 matching bases. The germline V gene has CDR1 SEHNR and CDR2 FQNEAQ (reference sequence). This CDR3 has 17 residues. V shed 5 bases and J shed 4 bases, with 22 bases lying between them. The CDR3: CASSRRGVAPNPDTQYF. The CDR3 DNA sequence: TGTGCCAGCAGCCGCCGCGGGGTAGCGCCTAATCCAGATACGCAGTATTTT.

This chain uses TRBV5-1 with TRBJ2-2, with a weak D call TRBD1 (5 bases). The V end lost 3 bases, the J end lost 4 bases, and 10 bases lay between the germline ends. Germline loops: CDR1 SGHRS, CDR2 YFSETQ. The CDR3 spans 14 residues. CDR3 nucleotides: TGCGCCAGCAGCTCCCCCGACAGCACCGGGGAGCTGTTTTTT. Translation gives CASSSPDSTGELFF.

V is TRBV12-3 or TRBV12-4 and J is TRBJ1-2; D is uncertain. V shed 9 bases and J shed 6 bases, with 14 bases lying between them. This CDR3 has 12 residues. CDR3 protein: CASQAAGNGYTF. The CDR3 nucleotides read TGTGCCAGTCAAGCGGCAGGCAATGGCTACACCTTC.

The chain uses TRBV2 and TRBJ2-7, with D maybe TRBD1 (6 bases). The CDR3 has 15 residues. V was cut by 10 bases and J by 3 bases, with 22 bases left in between. Per the germline V gene, CDR1 is SNHLY and CDR2 is FYNNEI. Here the CDR3 reads CATSGPGQGNYEQYF. The CDR3, as DNA: TGTGCCACTTCCGGTCCGGGACAAGGGAACTACGAGCAGTACTTC.

The rearrangement links TRBV7-9 to TRBJ2-7; possible D gene TRBD1, 5 bases. Looked up from germline, CDR1 is SEHNR and CDR2 is FQNEAQ (reference sequence). This CDR3 region has 16 residues. The germline V and J ends were trimmed by 2 bases and 0 bases, with 14 bases remaining between them. The CDR3 DNA follows: TGTGCCAGCAGCTTAAGTTCGACAGTGAGCTCCTACGAGCAGTACTTC. It translates to CASSLSSTVSSYEQYF.

The chain uses TRBV9 and TRBJ1-6; D gene uncertain. Germline CDR1 is SGDLS and CDR2 is YYNGEE. Deletions cut 4 bases from V and 7 bases from J, with 12 bases between. The length of the CDR3 is 14 residues. The DNA for the CDR3 is TGTGCCAGCAGCCTCGACACTAGCAATTCACCCCTCCACTTT. It codes for CASSLDTSNSPLHF.

The V gene is TRBV11-3, the J gene TRBJ1-1; TRBD1 aligns across 7 bases. V lost 6 bases to trimming and J lost 4 bases; unmatched junction nucleotides: 5. Germline lookup yields CDR1 SGHNT and CDR2 YENEEA. The CDR3 sequence is 13 residues long. CDR3 coding DNA: TGTGCCAGCAGGTTTTCAGGGGGCACTGAAGCTTTCTTT. It codes for CASRFSGGTEAFF.

The chain links TRBV2 to TRBJ2-1; D may be TRBD1 (5 bases). Trimming left V 6 bases short and J 7 bases short, with 16 bases between. CDR3 length: 14 residues. From germline, CDR1 is SNHLY and CDR2 FYNNEI. The CDR3 sequence is CASSRVSEWNEQFF. The DNA of the CDR3 is TGTGCCAGCAGCAGGGTCTCTGAATGGAATGAGCAGTTCTTC.

V usage is TRBV11-3 and J usage is TRBJ1-1; D is unresolved. V was pared by 2 bases and J by 7 bases, with 14 bases between. The CDR3 is 14 amino acids. Germline V gene sequence: CDR1 SGHNT, CDR2 YENEEA. CDR3 region: CASSLSYRQIEAFF. CDR3 nucleotide sequence: TGTGCCAGCAGCTTATCTTACAGACAAATTGAAGCTTTCTTT. Full variable domain (rest looked up from reference TRBV11-3 and TRBJ1-1): EAGVVQSPRYKIIEKKQPVAFWCNPISGHNTLYWYLQNLGQGPELLIRYENEEAVDDSQLPKDRFSAERLKGVDSTLKIQPAELGDSAVYLCASSLSYRQIEAFFGQGTRLTVV.